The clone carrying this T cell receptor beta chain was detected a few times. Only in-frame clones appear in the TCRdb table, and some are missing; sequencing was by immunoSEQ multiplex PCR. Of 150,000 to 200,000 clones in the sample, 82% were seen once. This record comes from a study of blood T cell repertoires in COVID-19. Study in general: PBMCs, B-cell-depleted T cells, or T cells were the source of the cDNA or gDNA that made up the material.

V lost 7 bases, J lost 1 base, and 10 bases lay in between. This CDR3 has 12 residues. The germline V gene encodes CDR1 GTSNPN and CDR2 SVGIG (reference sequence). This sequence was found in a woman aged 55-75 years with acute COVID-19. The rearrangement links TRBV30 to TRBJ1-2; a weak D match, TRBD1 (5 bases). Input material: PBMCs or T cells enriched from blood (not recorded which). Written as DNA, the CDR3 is TGTGCCTCCGCGGGACTTAACTATGGCTACACCTTC. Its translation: CASAGLNYGYTF.